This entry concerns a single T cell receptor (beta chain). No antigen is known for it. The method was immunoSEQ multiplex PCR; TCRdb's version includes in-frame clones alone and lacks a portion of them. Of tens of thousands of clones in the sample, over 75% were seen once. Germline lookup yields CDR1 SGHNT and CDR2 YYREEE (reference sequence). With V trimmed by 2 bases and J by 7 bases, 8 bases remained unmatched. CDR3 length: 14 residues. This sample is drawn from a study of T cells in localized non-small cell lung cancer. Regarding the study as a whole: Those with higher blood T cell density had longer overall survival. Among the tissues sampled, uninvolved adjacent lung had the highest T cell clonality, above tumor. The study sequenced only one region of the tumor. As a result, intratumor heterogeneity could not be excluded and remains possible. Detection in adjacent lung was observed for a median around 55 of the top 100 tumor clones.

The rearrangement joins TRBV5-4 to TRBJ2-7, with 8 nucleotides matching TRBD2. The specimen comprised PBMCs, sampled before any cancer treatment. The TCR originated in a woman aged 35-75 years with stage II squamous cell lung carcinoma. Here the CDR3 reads CASSFSGRAWEQYF. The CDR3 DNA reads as TGTGCCAGCAGCTTTTCCGGGAGGGCTTGGGAGCAGTACTTC. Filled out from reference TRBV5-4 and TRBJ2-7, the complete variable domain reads ETGVTQSPTHLIKTRGQQVTLRCSSQSGHNTVSWYQQALGQGPQFIFQYYREEENGRGNFPPRFSGLQFPNYSSELNVNALELDDSALYLCASSFSGRAWEQYFGPGTRLTVT.